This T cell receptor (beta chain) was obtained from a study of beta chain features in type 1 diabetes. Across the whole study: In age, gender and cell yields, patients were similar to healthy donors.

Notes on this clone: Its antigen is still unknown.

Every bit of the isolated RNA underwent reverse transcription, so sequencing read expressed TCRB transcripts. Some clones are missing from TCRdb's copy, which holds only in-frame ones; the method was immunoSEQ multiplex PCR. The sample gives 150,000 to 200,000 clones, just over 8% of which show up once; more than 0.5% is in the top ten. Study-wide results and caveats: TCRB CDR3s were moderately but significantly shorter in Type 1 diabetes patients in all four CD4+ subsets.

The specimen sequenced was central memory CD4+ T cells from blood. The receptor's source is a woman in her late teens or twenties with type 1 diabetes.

CDR3 nucleotides: TGTGCCAGCAGCCAAGCGTCTCTCCAAGAGACCCAGTACTTC. Translation: CASSQASLQETQYF. The chain links TRBV14 to TRBJ2-5, with D unresolved. V was shortened by 1 base and J by 1 base, with 7 bases between the two germline ends. Germline V lookup: CDR1 SGHDN, CDR2 FVKESK. This CDR3 is built from 14 residues.